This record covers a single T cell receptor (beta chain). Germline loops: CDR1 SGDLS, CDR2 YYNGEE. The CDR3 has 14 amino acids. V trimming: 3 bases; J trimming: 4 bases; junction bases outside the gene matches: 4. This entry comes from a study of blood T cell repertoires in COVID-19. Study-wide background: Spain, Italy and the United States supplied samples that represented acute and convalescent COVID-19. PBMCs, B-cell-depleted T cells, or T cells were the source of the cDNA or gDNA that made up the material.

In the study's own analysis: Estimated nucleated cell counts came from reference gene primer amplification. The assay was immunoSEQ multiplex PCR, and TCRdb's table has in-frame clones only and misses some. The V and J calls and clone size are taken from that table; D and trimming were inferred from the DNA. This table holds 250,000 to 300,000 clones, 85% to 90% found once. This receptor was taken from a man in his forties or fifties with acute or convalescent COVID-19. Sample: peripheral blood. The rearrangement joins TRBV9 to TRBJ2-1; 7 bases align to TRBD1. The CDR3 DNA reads TGTGCCAGCAGCGCCGGGACAGATTACAATGAGCAGTTCTTC. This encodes CASSAGTDYNEQFF.